These 14 T cell receptor beta chains were all obtained from the same sample, sequenced in a study of beta chain features in type 1 diabetes. The study reverse transcribed the entire isolated RNA, so it sequenced expressed TCRB transcripts. Libraries were prepared by immunoSEQ multiplex PCR; TCRdb keeps only in-frame clonotypes and omits some of them. The table shows 310,000 or so clones, with approximately 8% occurring only once. The sample consisted of central memory CD4+ T cells from blood. The receptors stem from a woman under 30 in good health.

Only a few counts were recorded for this clone. CDR3 in DNA: TGCGCCAGCAGCACTACAGGGGGCACTGAAGCTTTCTTT. Encoded protein: CASSTTGGTEAFF. This chain joins TRBV5-1 and TRBJ1-1, with 8 positions matching TRBD1. Germline V gene sequence: CDR1 SGHRS, CDR2 YFSETQ. Trimming cost V 4 bases and J 4 bases; bases outside gene matches: 3. CDR3 length: 13 residues.

This clone was recorded a few times. V usage is TRBV5-1 and J usage is TRBJ2-7, with TRBD1 matching over 11 bases. The germline gives CDR1 SGHRS, CDR2 YFSETQ. The CDR3 has 15 amino acids. V lost 4 bases, J lost 3 bases, and 6 bases stayed unmatched. The CDR3 nucleotides are TGCGCCAGCAGCCCGGCCGGGACAGGGGGCTACGAGCAGTACTTC. Protein: CASSPAGTGGYEQYF.

A few counts support this clone. This rearrangement joins TRBV7-2 to TRBJ2-1; 8 bases map to TRBD2. The length of the CDR3 is 13 residues. Germline values: CDR1 SGHTA, CDR2 FQGNSA. V lost 7 bases, J lost 7 bases, and 6 bases stayed unmatched. CDR3 nucleotide sequence: TGTGCCAGCACCTCCAGCGGGAGAAATGAGCAGTTCTTC. Translated: CASTSSGRNEQFF.

The V gene is TRBV6-6, the J gene TRBJ2-5, with 7 positions matching TRBD2. V lost 2 bases to trimming and J lost 2 bases; unmatched junction nucleotides: 8. This CDR3 comprises 16 residues. Germline CDR1 is MNHNY and CDR2 is SVGAGI (reference sequence). The CDR3, as DNA: TGTGCCAGCAGTTACACGGGCACGGGGGGACAAGAGACCCAGTACTTC. The encoded protein is CASSYTGTGGQETQYF.

This clone was counted a few times. The chain uses TRBV27 and TRBJ2-1; perhaps TRBD1 as D (5 bases). In germline, CDR1 is MNHEY, CDR2 SMNVEV (reference sequence). V shed 3 bases and J shed 7 bases, with 16 bases lying between them. This CDR3 spans 15 amino acids. The CDR3, as DNA: TGTGCCAGCAGTTTCGGTGGTGGCAGGGTGAATGAGCAGTTCTTC. Its protein is CASSFGGGRVNEQFF.

This chain's CDR3 is CASSLAQGGLYEQYF. For the CDR3, the DNA is TGCGCCAGCAGCTTGGCCCAGGGGGGCCTCTACGAGCAGTACTTC. V gene TRBV5-1 combines with J gene TRBJ2-7; tentatively, D is TRBD1 (7 bases). CDR1 and CDR2 (germline): SGHRS, YFSETQ. The CDR3 has 15 residues. V was cut by 0 bases and J by 3 bases, with 13 bases left in between. Full variable domain (missing parts from reference TRBV5-1 and TRBJ2-7): KAGVTQTPRYLIKTRGQQVTLSCSPISGHRSVSWYQQTPGQGLQFLFEYFSETQRNKGNFPGRFSGRQFSNSRSEMNVSTLELGDSALYLCASSLAQGGLYEQYFGPGTRLTVT.

This clone has more than one count but fewer than ten. Different DNA sequences within this sample yield the same CDR3. The chain is built from TRBV7-2 and TRBJ1-4; D is undetermined. The ends were cut back, 2 bases at V and 0 bases at J, with 7 bases in the middle. The CDR3 is 15 residues long. CDR1 is SGHTA and CDR2 is FQGNSA in the germline V gene. The CDR3 DNA reads as TGTGCCAGCAGCTTAAGAGGGACAACTAATGAAAAACTGTTTTTT. Translating it yields CASSLRGTTNEKLFF.

The V gene is TRBV4-2, the J gene TRBJ2-7; 7 nucleotides align to TRBD1. The CDR3 totals 17 residues. CDR1 is LGHNA and CDR2 is YNFKEQ in the germline V gene. Trimming at V came to 5 bases and at J to 1 base, leaving 14 bases not matched to a gene. The CDR3 sequence: CASSFVRPGQPSYEQYF. The CDR3 DNA is TGTGCCAGCAGCTTCGTTAGACCGGGACAGCCTTCCTACGAGCAGTACTTC.

This clone was seen many times. The gene calls are TRBV6-6 and TRBJ1-1; 7 bases agree with TRBD1. This CDR3 has 14 amino acids. The ends lost 5 bases at V and 5 bases at J; junction bases unmatched: 8. Germline CDR1 MNHNY, CDR2 SVGAGI (reference sequence). CDR3 sequence reads: CASSDRDSETEAFF. The CDR3 coding sequence is TGTGCCAGCAGTGACAGGGACTCTGAGACTGAAGCTTTCTTT.

The chain uses TRBV11-1 and TRBJ2-5; D may match TRBD1 or TRBD2 (6 bases each). This CDR3 spans 14 amino acids. Per the germline V gene, CDR1 is SGHAT and CDR2 is FQDESV (reference sequence). Between the trimmed V and J ends, which lost 4 bases and 5 bases, there was a span of 14 bases. DNA for the CDR3: TGTGCCAGCAGCTGGTTAGGGGGGATGGAGACCCAGTACTTC. It specifies CASSWLGGMETQYF.

The rearrangement links TRBV7-9 to TRBJ1-1; no definite D call. Trimming shortened V by 7 bases and J by 0 bases, and 9 bases separated the two germline ends. Germline V gene data show CDR1 as SEHNR and CDR2 as FQNEAQ (reference sequence). CDR3 size: 13 residues. Here the CDR3 reads CASKDQVNTEAFF. The CDR3 nucleotides are TGTGCCAGCAAGGATCAGGTGAACACTGAAGCTTTCTTT.

The chain is built from TRBV11-1 and TRBJ2-1; 14 bases fit TRBD2. Trimming took 4 bases from V and 9 from J; bases not matched to a gene: 5. Germline V gives CDR1 SGHAT, CDR2 FQDESV (reference sequence). CDR3 size: 15 residues. The CDR3 DNA reads TGTGCCAGCAGCTCGGGACTAGCGGGAGTCGTTGAGCAGTTCTTC. It is translated as CASSSGLAGVVEQFF.

This clone was seen only a few times. The chain couples TRBV28 to TRBJ2-7; D is possibly TRBD1 (5 bases). The CDR3 sequence is 13 residues long. The V and J ends lost 3 bases and 1 base respectively, with 7 bases between them. Germline values: CDR1 MDHEN, CDR2 SYDVKM. The CDR3 protein is CASSLTESYEQYF. CDR3 nucleotide sequence: TGTGCCAGCAGTTTGACAGAATCCTACGAGCAGTACTTC.

This clone was seen only a few times. The rearrangement joins TRBV21-1 to TRBJ2-7; TRBD1, the table's D call, was not compared with the DNA. TRBV21-1 is flagged as a pseudogene. The CDR3 extends over 18 amino acids. The CDR3 DNA reads TGTGCCAGCAGCAAAGCGCTCCCTCCGGGACAGGGTACCCACGAGCAGTACTTC. Its protein product is CASSKALPPGQGTHEQYF.